The 10 T cell receptor beta chains below were found in one sample sequenced in a study of technical replicates of blood from several donors. The protocol was immunoSEQ multiplex PCR, while the TCRdb copy is restricted to in-frame clones and leaves out a portion. The table shows approximately 70,000 clones, with 95% to 97% occurring only once. What was sequenced was T cells isolated from PBMCs. The receptors come from a human donor in good health.

In nucleotides, the CDR3 is TGTGCCACCAGTAGCGGGAGCGTCTATAGCACAGATACGCAGTATTTT. Encoded protein: CATSSGSVYSTDTQYF. The V and J genes are TRBV15 and TRBJ2-3; 9 bases line up with TRBD2. The V and J ends lost 6 bases and 0 bases, in that order; junction bases with no gene match: 7. This CDR3 region has 16 residues. The germline V gene has CDR1 LNHNV and CDR2 YYDKDF (reference sequence).

This sequence joins TRBV19 and TRBJ2-7; 7 bases line up with TRBD1. V shed 10 bases and J 3 bases; nucleotides not matched to a gene: 9. Germline assignment: CDR1 LNHDA and CDR2 SQIVND (reference sequence). The CDR3 loop spans 13 amino acids. Here the CDR3 reads CATAGTDLYEQYF. The CDR3 nucleotides read TGTGCCACAGCCGGGACAGATCTCTACGAGCAGTACTTC.

The chain couples TRBV4-1 to TRBJ2-2; D possibly corresponds to TRBD1 (6 bases). Deletions cut 1 base from V and 1 base from J, with 10 bases between. The CDR3 contains 16 residues. CDR1 is MGHRA and CDR2 is YSYEKL in the germline V gene. As DNA, the CDR3 is TGCGCCAGCAGCCAAGTTAGGGGACAGAACACCGGGGAGCTGTTTTTT. Translating gives CASSQVRGQNTGELFF.

Only one count was recorded for this clone. The J gene is TRBJ2-7, the V gene TRBV28, with unresolved D. Germline V gene data show CDR1 as MDHEN and CDR2 as SYDVKM. V was clipped by 3 bases and J by 1 base, with 10 bases between them. The CDR3 loop spans 14 amino acids. The CDR3 region has the DNA TGTGCCAGCAGTTTGGTTTCCGGGTCCTACGAGCAGTACTTC. It encodes CASSLVSGSYEQYF.

The J gene is TRBJ1-1, the V gene TRBV6-4, with D possibly TRBD1 on 6 matching bases. Per germline, CDR1 MRHNA and CDR2 SNTAGT. This CDR3 spans 13 amino acids. V was cut by 5 bases and J by 2 bases, with 9 bases left in between. The CDR3 sequence: CASSRTANTEAFF. The CDR3 nucleotides read TGTGCCAGCAGTCGGACAGCTAACACTGAAGCTTTCTTT.

This chain uses TRBV6-1 with TRBJ1-2; 8 nucleotides align to TRBD1. CDR1 is MNHNS and CDR2 is SASEGT in the germline V gene. The CDR3 spans 14 residues. J was trimmed by 8 bases and V by 6 bases; bases with no gene match: 11. Written as DNA, the CDR3 is TGTGCCAGCAGAGAAATGGACAGGGAAAACGGCTACACCTTC. The encoded protein is CASREMDRENGYTF.

V is TRBV29-1 and J is TRBJ1-1, with D unclear. CDR1 is SQVTM, CDR2 ANQGSEA, per germline. CDR3 size: 14 residues. Trimming removed 5 bases at V and 1 base at J, with 14 bases between. CDR3 nucleotides: TGCAGCGTTTCAGGAACCAGCCGGAACACTGAAGCTTTCTTT. It specifies CSVSGTSRNTEAFF.

The V and J genes are TRBV4-2 and TRBJ1-2; tentatively, D is TRBD1 (6 bases). Looked up from germline, CDR1 is LGHNA and CDR2 is YNFKEQ. Trimming removed 1 base at V and 2 bases at J, with 14 bases between. This CDR3 comprises 16 residues. The CDR3 DNA follows: TGTGCCAGCAGCCAAGTACAAGGGGGATCAAACTATGGCTACACCTTC. Translating gives CASSQVQGGSNYGYTF.

The chain employs TRBV29-1 and TRBJ1-4; 7 positions agree with TRBD1. The length of the CDR3 is 12 residues. Germline assignment: CDR1 SQVTM and CDR2 ANQGSEA. With 4 bases clipped from V and 8 bases from J, the junction kept 4 bases outside the gene matches. The CDR3 protein is CSVGATGEKLFF. Written as DNA, the CDR3 is TGCAGCGTTGGCGCGACAGGGGAAAAACTGTTTTTT. The full variable domain, with the rest looked up from reference TRBV29-1 and TRBJ1-4, is SAVISQKPSRDICQRGTSLTIQCQVDSQVTMMFWYRQQPGQSLTLIATANQGSEATYESGFVIDKFPISRPNLTFSTLTVSNMSPEDSSIYLCSVGATGEKLFFGSGTQLSVL.

This chain joins TRBV7-8 and TRBJ2-1, with TRBD2 identical over 10 bases. V was pared by 1 base and J by 5 bases, with 8 bases of the junction left unmatched. The CDR3 spans 17 residues. Germline lookup yields CDR1 SGHVS and CDR2 FQNEAQ. Here the CDR3 reads CASSLGTSGSFNNEQFF. CDR3 bases: TGTGCCAGCAGCTTAGGGACTAGCGGTTCATTCAACAATGAGCAGTTCTTC.